A selection of T cell receptor beta chains follows, all from one sample in a study of blood T cell repertoires in COVID-19. Profiled with immunoSEQ multiplex PCR; TCRdb holds only in-frame clones, not every one. The sample holds some 120,000 clones, 82% seen once. The sequenced material came from peripheral blood. The receptors were gathered from a human donor in a cohort sampled during active COVID-19. Both conserved end residues are part of each CDR3. The D gene is left open where the match is weak. Not all rows give a size; the values are once, few, many and, for expanded clones, a class.

TRBJ1-2,TRBV6-5,NA,NA,CASRDRFNYGYTF,TGTGCCAGCAGGGACAGATTCAACTATGGCTACACCTTC
TRBJ1-2,TRBV5-1,TRBD1,NA,CASSGTGATYGYTF,TGCGCCAGCAGCGGCACAGGGGCTACCTATGGCTACACCTTC
TRBJ2-7,TRBV13,NA,NA,CASTFAGNEQYF,TGTGCCAGCACCTTCGCAGGGAACGAGCAGTACTTC
TRBJ1-2,TRBV2,TRBD1,NA,CASCRDRGSYGYTF,TGTGCCAGTTGTCGGGACAGGGGAAGTTATGGCTACACCTTC
TRBJ1-3,TRBV7-2,TRBD1,NA,CASSLALGQGPSTIYF,TGTGCCAGCAGCTTAGCATTGGGACAGGGTCCCAGCACCATATATTTT
TRBJ1-4,TRBV6-6,TRBD1,many,CASRQGQGAGKLFF,TGTGCCAGCAGACAGGGACAGGGGGCAGGAAAACTGTTTTTT
TRBJ1-1,TRBV19,TRBD1,few,CASSIGSPFGDWTDRGGDTEAFF,TGTGCCAGTAGTATAGGCTCCCCGTTTGGGGATTGGACGGACAGGGGCGGGGACACTGAAGCTTTCTTT
TRBJ1-5,TRBV7-2,NA,NA,CASSLDIWGGQPQHF,TGTGCCAGCAGCTTAGACATTTGGGGGGGACAGCCCCAGCATTTT
TRBJ1-1,TRBV28,TRBD1,NA,CASSSAQGRRTEAFF,TGTGCCAGCAGTTCCGCACAGGGGCGTCGGACTGAAGCTTTCTTT
TRBJ2-1,TRBV11-3,TRBD1,NA,CASSLGTGGNEQFF,TGTGCCAGCAGCTTAGGGACAGGGGGCAATGAGCAGTTCTTC
TRBJ2-5,TRBV3-1/TRBV3-2,TRBD2,once,CASSQVRTSGGAQETQYF,TGTGCCAGCAGCCAAGTGCGGACTAGCGGGGGGGCCCAAGAGACCCAGTACTTC
TRBJ2-7,TRBV11-2,TRBD2,NA,CASSVTGGGSYEQYF,TGTGCCAGCAGCGTCACCGGCGGGGGTTCCTACGAGCAGTACTTC
TRBJ2-7,TRBV3-1/TRBV3-2,TRBD1,NA,CASSPGTGSPSSYEQYF,TGTGCCAGCAGCCCCGGGACAGGGTCCCCTAGCTCCTACGAGCAGTACTTC
TRBJ2-1,TRBV11-2,NA,NA,CASSLGWNEQFF,TGTGCCAGCAGCCTCGGGTGGAATGAGCAGTTCTTC
TRBJ2-5,TRBV4-1,NA,NA,CASSQAPPRGAVETQYF,TGCGCCAGCAGCCAGGCCCCTCCCCGGGGGGCCGTAGAGACCCAGTACTTC
TRBJ2-5,TRBV6-1,TRBD2,few,CASSGLNGLAGFQETQYF,TGTGCCAGCAGTGGTCTAAATGGGCTAGCGGGTTTCCAAGAGACCCAGTACTTC
TRBJ1-1,TRBV6-5,TRBD1,NA,CASKRQGTNTEAFF,TGTGCCAGCAAGAGACAGGGGACAAACACTGAAGCTTTCTTT
TRBJ2-3,TRBV18,NA,NA,CASSPLGGAGDTQYF,TGTGCCAGCTCACCCTTAGGAGGGGCTGGGGATACGCAGTATTTT
TRBJ1-1,TRBV6-5,NA,many,CASTAGETEAFF,TGTGCCAGCACCGCAGGGGAGACTGAAGCTTTCTTT
TRBJ1-1,TRBV14,TRBD1,NA,CASSQETGVITEAFF,TGTGCCAGCAGCCAAGAAACAGGGGTAATCACTGAAGCTTTCTTT
TRBJ1-1,TRBV29-1,NA,NA,CSVDSRGTSEAFF,TGCAGCGTTGATTCTAGGGGGACAAGTGAAGCTTTCTTT
TRBJ2-5,TRBV2,NA,NA,CASRGQGLLQETQYF,TGTGCCAGCAGGGGCCAGGGGCTATTACAAGAGACCCAGTACTTC
TRBJ2-3,TRBV6-5,NA,NA,CASSYSTGEDTQYF,TGTGCCAGCAGTTACTCAACAGGAGAAGATACGCAGTATTTT